These 19 T cell receptor beta chains originate from one sample sequenced in a study of shared clonotypes between healthy human individuals (TCRdb year 2020). Library creation used the immunoSEQ multiplex PCR assay. TCRdb took over this immuneACCESS table, retaining in-frame rearrangements with V and J assigned. Such tables are incomplete; in checked studies, under half of the missing clones stem from an unresolved V gene, and the remainder is unexplained. Within this sample are about 330,000 clones, with around 90% of them counted one time only. 16% of the sample lies in the top ten. Sequencing input: memory CD8+ T cells sorted from blood. What the cell subset or site label conveys for this sample: CD45RO+ cells pooled with CCR7-negative TemRA cells. These receptors all come from a man between 18 and 35 years old in good health.

The chain joins TRBV5-6 to TRBJ2-3; D not resolved. The CDR3 runs to 12 residues. The V end lost 4 bases, the J end lost 2 bases, and 5 bases lay between the germline ends. The germline CDR1 and CDR2 sequences are SGHDT and YYEEEE. CDR3 DNA sequence: TGTGCCAGCAGCGAGATCACAGATACGCAGTATTTT. Translating it yields CASSEITDTQYF.

The chain combines TRBV5-1 with TRBJ2-7; D is tentatively TRBD1 or TRBD2 (5 bases each). CDR3 length: 14 residues. Germline CDR1 is SGHRS and CDR2 is YFSETQ. The V and J ends lost 0 bases and 2 bases respectively, with 9 bases between them. The CDR3 sequence: CASSLGDGPYEQYF. Here the CDR3 DNA reads TGCGCCAGCAGCTTGGGGGACGGTCCCTACGAGCAGTACTTC.

The rearrangement joins TRBV28 to TRBJ2-5; TRBD1 is a possible D gene (6 bases). V lost 4 bases and J lost 1, with 16 bases in between. CDR1 is MDHEN and CDR2 is SYDVKM in the germline V gene. The CDR3 has 16 residues. Here the CDR3 DNA reads TGTGCCAGCAGTTGGGCCCCCGGGACAATCCAAGAGACCCAGTACTTC. Its protein product is CASSWAPGTIQETQYF.

This chain links TRBV11-2 with TRBJ2-1; perhaps D is TRBD1 or TRBD2 (6 bases each). The V end was cut by 5 bases, the J end by 4 bases, with 15 bases between. Germline CDR1 reads SGHAT; CDR2 reads FQNNGV. This CDR3 is 15 amino acids long. In nucleotides, the CDR3 is TGTGCCAGCAGCCCCCATTGGGGGGCATACAATGAGCAGTTCTTC. It yields the protein CASSPHWGAYNEQFF.

This clone was seen once. The rearrangement links TRBV2 to TRBJ1-4; tentatively, D is TRBD1 (5 bases). Between the trimmed V and J ends, which lost 8 bases and 2 bases, there was a span of 15 bases. This CDR3 has 15 amino acids. Germline assignment: CDR1 SNHLY and CDR2 FYNNEI. The CDR3 sequence is CASEELGRTNEKLFF. DNA for the CDR3: TGTGCCAGCGAAGAGTTGGGACGGACTAATGAAAAACTGTTTTTT.

The chain recombines TRBV10-3 with TRBJ2-1, with TRBD2 identical over 10 bases. Germline CDR1 ENHRY, CDR2 SYGVKD. The CDR3 spans 15 residues. Trimming at V came to 3 bases and at J to 7 bases, leaving 6 bases not matched to a gene. This CDR3 is CAISDPAGGFNEQFF. CDR3 sequence (DNA): TGTGCCATCAGTGACCCAGCGGGAGGGTTTAATGAGCAGTTCTTC.

CDR3 nucleotide sequence: TGTGCCAGCAGTTGGACAGGGAACACCGGGGAGCTGTTTTTT. Protein: CASSWTGNTGELFF. The V call is TRBV2, the J call TRBJ2-2, with 7 nucleotides matching TRBD1. Trimming cost V 5 bases and J 1 base; bases outside gene matches: 1. Looked up from germline, CDR1 is SNHLY and CDR2 is FYNNEI. The CDR3 loop spans 14 amino acids.

The J gene is TRBJ2-1, the V gene TRBV6-5; possibly TRBD1 for D (6 bases). Germline values: CDR1 MNHEY, CDR2 SVGAGI. Trimming stripped 6 bases from V and 5 bases from J, with 11 bases between. The CDR3 spans 13 residues. DNA for the CDR3: TGTGCCAGCAGATGGGACACCCACAATGAGCAGTTCTTC. Amino acid sequence: CASRWDTHNEQFF.

The rearrangement links TRBV10-1 to TRBJ2-3; the D is unclear. Germline CDR1 and CDR2: WNHNN and SYGVQD (reference sequence). The CDR3 spans 13 residues. Deletions cut 3 bases from V and 2 bases from J, with 6 bases between. CDR3 sequence: CASSDQNTDTQYF. The CDR3 DNA is TGCGCCAGCAGTGACCAGAACACAGATACGCAGTATTTT.

This chain joins TRBV6-1 and TRBJ1-2, with D possibly matching TRBD1 (5 bases). The germline V and J ends were trimmed by 3 bases and 7 bases, with 15 bases remaining between them. Germline loops: CDR1 MNHNS, CDR2 SASEGT. The CDR3 has 14 amino acids. CDR3 sequence reads: CASSESVWGGGYTF. DNA for the CDR3: TGTGCCAGCAGTGAGTCGGTGTGGGGCGGTGGCTACACCTTC.

The chain uses TRBV5-1 and TRBJ2-7; 7 bases match TRBD2. Losses at the gene ends were 8 bases for V and 0 bases for J; bases not matched to a gene: 8. The CDR3 has 14 residues. Germline CDR1 is SGHRS and CDR2 is YFSETQ. The chain's CDR3 is CASFSGLSSYEQYF. Written as DNA, the CDR3 is TGCGCCAGTTTTAGCGGGCTCAGCTCCTACGAGCAGTACTTC. The full variable domain, in which reference TRBV5-1 and TRBJ2-7 provide the parts outside the CDR3, is KAGVTQTPRYLIKTRGQQVTLSCSPISGHRSVSWYQQTPGQGLQFLFEYFSETQRNKGNFPGRFSGRQFSNSRSEMNVSTLELGDSALYLCASFSGLSSYEQYFGPGTRLTVT.

The chain couples TRBV27 to TRBJ2-3, with 13 bases fitting TRBD2. V was clipped by 5 bases and J by 2 bases; unmatched bases: 10. Germline lookup yields CDR1 MNHEY and CDR2 SMNVEV (reference sequence). The CDR3 contains 18 residues. The CDR3 nucleotides read TGTGCCAGCAGTCCCTACATGGGACTAGCGGGAAACACAGATACGCAGTATTTT. Translation gives CASSPYMGLAGNTDTQYF.

The chain carries TRBV11-2 and TRBJ2-7; 7 nucleotides align to TRBD1. Germline V CDR1 and CDR2: SGHAT, FQNNGV. V lost 0 bases to trimming and J lost 3 bases; unmatched junction nucleotides: 8. CDR3 length: 16 residues. In DNA form, the CDR3 reads TGTGCCAGCAGCTTAGATCTTAGGCAGGGGGTCTACGAGCAGTACTTC. It specifies CASSLDLRQGVYEQYF.

The sample holds one count of this clone. J is TRBJ2-3 and V is TRBV9; D may match TRBD1 or TRBD2 (5 bases each). The CDR3 is made up of 16 amino acids. The germline V and J ends were trimmed by 0 bases and 0 bases, with 11 bases remaining between them. Germline CDR1 is SGDLS and CDR2 is YYNGEE. The CDR3 coding sequence is TGTGCCAGCAGCGTAGTGGTGGGACCTAGCACAGATACGCAGTATTTT. Encoded protein: CASSVVVGPSTDTQYF. Complete variable domain (other parts from reference TRBV9 and TRBJ2-3): DSGVTQTPKHLITATGQRVTLRCSPRSGDLSVYWYQQSLDQGLQFLIQYYNGEERAKGNILERFSAQQFPDLHSELNLSSLELGDSALYFCASSVVVGPSTDTQYFGPGTRLTVL.

V usage is TRBV9 and J usage is TRBJ2-1; 8 positions agree with TRBD2. Germline V gene data show CDR1 as SGDLS and CDR2 as YYNGEE. The CDR3 is 16 amino acids. J lost 0 bases, V lost 3 bases, and 5 bases had no gene match. The DNA for the CDR3 is TGTGCCAGCAGCGGCTTAGCGGGAAGCTCCTACAATGAGCAGTTCTTC. Encoded protein: CASSGLAGSSYNEQFF.

This clone showed up many times. This chain links TRBV7-2 with TRBJ2-7; D tentatively fits TRBD1 or TRBD2 (5 bases each). Trimming pared 5 bases from V and 0 bases from J, leaving 14 bases between. This CDR3 comprises 15 residues. CDR1 is SGHTA and CDR2 is FQGNSA in the germline V gene. For the CDR3, the DNA is TGTGCCAGCAGCCCCACCGGGACGTACTCCTACGAGCAGTACTTC. Its translation: CASSPTGTYSYEQYF.

The J gene is TRBJ2-7, the V gene TRBV9; D possibly corresponds to TRBD2 (5 bases). The CDR3 contains 14 residues. Germline V gene data show CDR1 as SGDLS and CDR2 as YYNGEE. Trimming left V 4 bases short and J 5 bases short, with 16 bases between. CDR3 coding DNA: TGTGCCAGCAGCCTTTCCGGGAAGCTGGACGAGCAGTACTTC. Protein product: CASSLSGKLDEQYF.

The J gene is TRBJ2-3, the V gene TRBV13, with 7 bases lining up with TRBD1. V shed 5 bases, J shed 2 bases, and the junction held 7 bases outside the gene matches. Germline lookup yields CDR1 PRHDT and CDR2 FYEKMQ (reference sequence). The CDR3 length is 15 residues. The CDR3 coding sequence is TGTGCCAGCAGCGGGGACAGCGCTTACACAGATACGCAGTATTTT. It specifies CASSGDSAYTDTQYF.

The chain combines TRBV6-6 with TRBJ2-7; TRBD2 agrees at 7 bases. The CDR3 is 14 residues long. Trimming removed 0 bases from V and 4 bases from J; junction bases left unmatched: 3. Germline assignment: CDR1 MNHNY and CDR2 SVGAGI (reference sequence). The CDR3 here is CASSYSGGDYEQYF. In DNA, the CDR3 is TGTGCCAGCAGTTACTCTGGGGGGGATTACGAGCAGTACTTC.